The rows below give T cell receptor beta chains drawn from one sample of a study of cytomegalovirus exposure and HLA in healthy donors. Assay: immunoSEQ multiplex PCR; the TCRdb copy retains only in-frame clones and omits some. The sample lists tens of thousands of clones, roughly 80% occurring once. Sequencing was done on a sample of PBMCs. The receptor set was obtained from a male donor in good health and CMV-seronegative. Both conserved end residues are part of each CDR3. Each record gives: V gene, D gene, J gene, clone size, CDR3 protein, CDR3 DNA. A D gene is named only where the DNA matches it firmly. Not all rows give a size; the values are once, few, many and, for expanded clones, a class.

TRBV19	NA	TRBJ1-1	NA	CASSKARQSHLNTEAFF	TGTGCCAGTAGTAAAGCACGACAGAGCCATTTGAACACTGAAGCTTTCTTT
TRBV29-1	TRBD1	TRBJ2-7	NA	CSATPGQGTYEQYF	TGCAGCGCTACACCGGGACAGGGAACCTACGAGCAGTACTTC
TRBV4-1	TRBD2	TRBJ2-3	NA	CASSQDGLAGSDTQYF	TGCGCCAGCAGCCAAGATGGCCTAGCGGGGTCAGATACGCAGTATTTT
TRBV5-1	TRBD1	TRBJ1-2	NA	CASSLADRASNYGYTF	TGCGCCAGCAGCTTGGCCGACAGGGCCTCTAACTATGGCTACACCTTC
TRBV7-2	TRBD2	TRBJ2-3	NA	CASSSYGGGTDTQYF	TGTGCCAGCAGCTCCTACGGCGGGGGTACAGATACGCAGTATTTT
TRBV27	NA	TRBJ1-2	NA	CASSLRFNYGYPF	TGTGCCAGCAGTTTACGTTTTAACTATGGCTACCCCTTC
TRBV5-1	TRBD1	TRBJ1-4	NA	CASSLAGQGDFNEKLFF	TGCGCCAGCAGCTTGGCGGGACAGGGAGACTTTAATGAAAAACTGTTTTTT
TRBV19	NA	TRBJ1-4	NA	CASSPQATNEKLFF	TGTGCCAGTAGTCCCCAGGCAACTAATGAAAAACTGTTTTTT
TRBV29-1	TRBD1	TRBJ1-5	NA	CSGERPRTGDSGNQPQHF	TGCAGCGGCGAAAGGCCCAGGACAGGGGATTCGGGCAATCAGCCCCAGCATTTT
TRBV5-4	NA	TRBJ1-4	NA	CASSQNTAGEKLFF	TGTGCCAGCAGCCAGAACACCGCGGGGGAAAAACTGTTTTTT
TRBV9	TRBD1	TRBJ1-1	NA	CASSVSGQGVTEAFF	TGTGCCAGCAGCGTCTCGGGACAGGGGGTCACTGAAGCTTTCTTT
TRBV6-1	NA	TRBJ2-3	NA	CASSVFRADTQYF	TGTGCCAGCAGTGTTTTCAGGGCAGATACGCAGTATTTT
TRBV27	TRBD2	TRBJ2-2	NA	CASSLSISGFTGELFF	TGTGCCAGCAGTTTATCGATTAGCGGGTTCACCGGGGAGCTGTTTTTT
TRBV5-1	TRBD1	TRBJ1-3	few	CASSVQGTGNTIYF	TGCGCCAGCAGCGTACAGGGGACTGGAAACACCATATATTTT
TRBV7-9	TRBD1	TRBJ1-2	few	CASSPGTANYGYTF	TGTGCCAGCAGCCCCGGGACAGCGAACTATGGCTACACCTTC
TRBV18	TRBD1	TRBJ2-7	NA	CASSARQGAPGEQYF	TGTGCCAGCTCGGCCAGACAGGGGGCACCTGGCGAGCAGTACTTC
TRBV7-9	TRBD2	TRBJ2-5	NA	CASSRAGKKETQYF	TGTGCCAGCAGCCGAGCGGGAAAGAAAGAGACCCAGTACTTC
TRBV11-2	TRBD2	TRBJ2-2	NA	CASSLGTRFAGELFF	TGTGCCAGCAGCCTCGGGACTAGATTCGCCGGGGAGCTGTTTTTT
TRBV7-9	NA	TRBJ1-2	NA	CASSLSRGMWYYGYTF	TGTGCCAGCAGCTTATCTAGGGGGATGTGGTACTATGGCTACACCTTC
TRBV29-1	NA	TRBJ1-3	NA	CSATEMSNTIYF	TGCAGCGCCACAGAGATGTCAAACACCATATATTTT
TRBV6-5	NA	TRBJ1-1	NA	CASSYSMGDTEAFF	TGTGCCAGCAGTTACTCGATGGGCGACACTGAAGCTTTCTTT
TRBV28	TRBD1	TRBJ1-2	NA	CASSPRTGTNYGYTF	TGTGCCAGCAGTCCTCGGACAGGTACTAACTATGGCTACACCTTC
TRBV2	NA	TRBJ2-1	NA	CASSERGGVEQFF	TGTGCCAGCAGTGAAAGGGGGGGGGTTGAGCAGTTCTTC
TRBV2	NA	TRBJ2-5	NA	CASSGGYQETQYF	TGTGCCAGCAGTGGCGGGTACCAAGAGACCCAGTACTTC
TRBV25-1	NA	TRBJ1-3	NA	CASSEILSGNTIYF	TGTGCCAGCAGCGAAATCCTCTCTGGAAACACCATATATTTT
TRBV30	TRBD1	TRBJ2-5	NA	CAWTRGPETQYF	TGTGCCTGGACCAGGGGGCCGGAGACCCAGTACTTC
TRBV7-7	TRBD2	TRBJ2-5	NA	CASSQLAALETQYF	TGTGCCAGCAGCCAACTAGCGGCGCTGGAGACCCAGTACTTC
TRBV4-1	NA	TRBJ1-2	few	CASSLKSTGNLYGYTF	TGCGCCAGCAGCCTAAAGTCCACAGGAAACCTCTATGGCTACACCTTC
TRBV4-1	NA	TRBJ1-6	NA	CASSQGTSLNSPLHF	TGCGCCAGCAGCCAAGGGACTTCCCTTAATTCACCCCTCCACTTT
TRBV5-1	TRBD2	TRBJ2-7	NA	CASSTWTSRYYEQYF	TGCGCCAGCAGCACATGGACTAGCAGATACTACGAGCAGTACTTC
TRBV27	TRBD1	TRBJ1-1	NA	CASSLDRGNTEAFF	TGTGCCAGCAGTTTAGACAGGGGCAACACTGAAGCTTTCTTT
TRBV30	NA	TRBJ1-3	NA	CAWSVGQRSSGNTIYF	TGTGCCTGGAGTGTCGGACAGCGGAGCTCTGGAAACACCATATATTTT
TRBV11-2	NA	TRBJ1-2	NA	CASSLLTGDYGYTF	TGTGCCAGCAGCTTACTTACCGGGGACTATGGCTACACCTTC
TRBV7-7	TRBD2	TRBJ2-5	NA	CASSAQQSGGAFMETQYF	TGTGCCAGCAGCGCGCAACAATCCGGGGGGGCCTTTATGGAGACCCAGTACTTC
TRBV5-4	TRBD2	TRBJ2-5	few	CASSVGTRGGETQYF	TGTGCCAGCAGCGTGGGGACTAGGGGTGGGGAGACCCAGTACTTC
TRBV6-1	NA	TRBJ1-4	few	CASRLATNEKLFF	TGTGCCAGCAGATTAGCAACTAATGAAAAACTGTTTTTT
TRBV18	NA	TRBJ1-1	NA	CASSPDSLMFEAFF	TGTGCCAGCTCACCCGACAGCCTGATGTTTGAAGCTTTCTTT
TRBV28	TRBD2	TRBJ2-2	NA	CASSFSSGRGTGELFF	TGTGCCAGCAGTTTCTCAAGCGGGAGGGGAACCGGGGAGCTGTTTTTT
TRBV19	NA	TRBJ1-1	few	CASSPSVNTEAFF	TGTGCCAGTAGTCCCAGTGTGAACACTGAAGCTTTCTTT
TRBV30	TRBD1	TRBJ1-2	NA	CAWSGGLLGTGNSYTF	TGTGCCTGGAGTGGTGGTTTGTTAGGGACAGGGAATAGCTACACCTTC
TRBV6-5	TRBD1	TRBJ2-1	once	CASSYSGTGGSEQFF	TGTGCCAGCAGTTACTCCGGGACAGGGGGGAGCGAGCAGTTCTTC
TRBV5-6	NA	TRBJ1-2	NA	CASSWGGAGYPF	TGTGCCAGCAGCTGGGGGGGAGCTGGCTACCCCTTC
TRBV2	TRBD1	TRBJ1-5	NA	CASSADRGGQPQHF	TGTGCCAGCAGTGCCGACAGGGGAGGTCAGCCCCAGCATTTT